The 15 T cell receptor beta chains in this list originate from one sample, sequenced in a study of PD-1 blockade in classical Hodgkin lymphoma. Assay used: immunoSEQ multiplex PCR; TCRdb lists only in-frame clones, some missing. Of around 91,000 clones listed, around 81% are singletons. There was relapse after autologous stem cell transplantation in every patient, and there was variation in brentuximab vedotin exposure. The sample in question was peripheral blood mononuclear cells (PBMCs), obtained before the second cycle of nivolumab. The receptors shown here come from a human donor with classical Hodgkin lymphoma.

The chain employs TRBV9 and TRBJ2-7; D may be TRBD1 or TRBD2 (5 bases each). Germline values: CDR1 SGDLS, CDR2 YYNGEE. This CDR3 is built from 14 residues. V gave up 4 bases and J gave up 1 base, with 12 bases separating them. CDR3 coding DNA: TGTGCCAGCAGCCCGGGGACGGGGTCCTACGAGCAGTACTTC. Amino acids: CASSPGTGSYEQYF. The whole variable domain, filled in from reference TRBV9 and TRBJ2-7, reads DSGVTQTPKHLITATGQRVTLRCSPRSGDLSVYWYQQSLDQGLQFLIQYYNGEERAKGNILERFSAQQFPDLHSELNLSSLELGDSALYFCASSPGTGSYEQYFGPGTRLTVT.

This chain uses TRBV5-1 with TRBJ2-7; no clear D gene. Germline V lookup: CDR1 SGHRS, CDR2 YFSETQ. The CDR3 sequence is 12 residues long. The V gene lost 1 base and the J gene lost 2 bases, with 4 bases spanning the gap. The CDR3 DNA reads as TGCGCCAGCAGCTTGACAGCCTACGAGCAGTACTTC. As protein: CASSLTAYEQYF.

This clone showed up just a few times. The chain couples TRBV5-6 to TRBJ1-1; the D is unclear. This CDR3 spans 15 amino acids. Trimming cost V 1 base and J 1 base, with 11 bases left between them. Germline loops: CDR1 SGHDT, CDR2 YYEEEE. This chain's CDR3 is CASSLIGFANTEAFF. The CDR3 coding sequence is TGTGCCAGCAGCTTGATAGGTTTTGCGAACACTGAAGCTTTCTTT.

This clone came up once. V usage is TRBV10-3 and J usage is TRBJ2-7; D possibly corresponds to TRBD2 (6 bases). The CDR3 length is 12 residues. Germline values: CDR1 ENHRY, CDR2 SYGVKD. Trimming took 7 bases from V and 4 from J, leaving 11 bases between them. CDR3 amino acids: CAIMRGPYEQYF. DNA of the CDR3: TGTGCCATCATGCGGGGACCGTACGAGCAGTACTTC.

The rearrangement joins TRBV4-1 to TRBJ2-1; 8 positions match TRBD2. Unmatched junction bases numbered 7, after V lost 4 bases and J lost 2 bases. CDR3 length: 16 residues. CDR1 and CDR2 from the germline V gene are MGHRA and YSYEKL. The CDR3 nucleotides read TGCGCCAGCAGCCCCTCCGCGGGGGGCCCCTACAATGAGCAGTTCTTC. It yields the protein CASSPSAGGPYNEQFF.

The genes are TRBV30 and TRBJ1-4; 7 nucleotides match TRBD1. The V gene end was trimmed by 0 bases and the J gene end by 5 bases; junction bases not matched to a gene: 6. CDR1 and CDR2 (germline): GTSNPN, SVGIG (reference sequence). The length of the CDR3 is 15 residues. CDR3 loop: CAWSVRTGSNEKLFF. DNA for the CDR3: TGTGCCTGGAGTGTGCGGACAGGCTCAAATGAAAAACTGTTTTTT.

J is TRBJ2-2 and V is TRBV9; unclear D gene. Germline V lookup: CDR1 SGDLS, CDR2 YYNGEE. The CDR3 is 14 amino acids. V was shortened by 1 base and J by 5 bases, with 9 bases between the two germline ends. DNA for the CDR3: TGTGCCAGCAGCGTAATCGACCAGACCGGGGAGCTGTTTTTT. It encodes CASSVIDQTGELFF.

This chain joins TRBV9 and TRBJ1-6, with a possible D match to TRBD1 (6 bases). Germline CDR1 and CDR2: SGDLS and YYNGEE. The CDR3 is 15 amino acids. The ends were cut back, 4 bases at V and 7 bases at J, with 15 bases in the middle. DNA of the CDR3: TGTGCCAGCAGCCCCACAGGGTTCGCGAATTCACCCCTCCACTTT. Encoded protein: CASSPTGFANSPLHF.

This chain links TRBV5-1 with TRBJ2-5; 8 bases match TRBD2. The J segment lost 5 bases and the V segment lost 1 base, leaving 10 bases of the junction unmatched. Per the germline V gene, CDR1 is SGHRS and CDR2 is YFSETQ. The CDR3 contains 16 residues. CDR3 DNA: TGCGCCAGCAGCTTGAAGGTAGCGGGGCCTTGGGAGACCCAGTACTTC. Protein product: CASSLKVAGPWETQYF.

V is TRBV2 and J is TRBJ1-1; TRBD1 is a possible D gene (5 bases). V shed 6 bases and J shed 1 base, with 12 bases lying between them. Germline CDR1 SNHLY, CDR2 FYNNEI. The CDR3 is 14 residues long. CDR3 in DNA: TGTGCCAGCAGCCCAGGGCGCGCGAACACTGAAGCTTTCTTT. This gives the protein CASSPGRANTEAFF.

This clone rates as medium-sized. J is TRBJ2-7 and V is TRBV7-9, with no clear D. Germline CDR1 is SEHNR and CDR2 is FQNEAQ (reference sequence). The V end lost 1 base, the J end lost 4 bases, and 14 bases lay between the germline ends. The length of the CDR3 is 15 residues. The CDR3 is CASSLGSTPRYEQYF. CDR3 in DNA: TGTGCCAGCAGCTTAGGGTCCACCCCGCGTTACGAGCAGTACTTC.

This clone was found once. The J gene is TRBJ2-5, the V gene TRBV6-5; D uncertain. The end of the DNA fits TRBJ2-7 better, so the J call may be wrong. The CDR3 loop spans 13 amino acids. The germline V gene has CDR1 MNHEY and CDR2 SVGAGI. The CDR3 DNA sequence: TGTGCCAGCAGTTACTCGATTGGTTCCGAGCAGTACTTC. Translation gives CASSYSIGSEQYF.

The chain has TRBV6-5 and TRBJ1-1, with D perhaps TRBD1 (5 bases). CDR3 length equals 12 residues. Trimming removed 7 bases at V and 11 bases at J, with 17 bases between. CDR1 and CDR2 from the germline V gene are MNHEY and SVGAGI. CDR3 sequence: CASKGERGMAFF. CDR3 bases: TGTGCCAGCAAAGGGGAGCGGGGGATGGCTTTCTTT.

The chain employs TRBV5-5 and TRBJ2-2; D not certain. V lost 0 bases to trimming and J lost 5 bases, with 8 bases between them. In germline, CDR1 is SGHKS, CDR2 YYEKEE (reference sequence). The CDR3 is 14 residues long. CDR3 nucleotides: TGTGCCAGCAGCTTGGCAGGATGGACCGGGGAGCTGTTTTTT. Residues: CASSLAGWTGELFF. Complete variable domain (other parts from reference TRBV5-5 and TRBJ2-2): DAGVTQSPTHLIKTRGQQVTLRCSPISGHKSVSWYQQVLGQGPQFIFQYYEKEERGRGNFPDRFSARQFPNYSSELNVNALLLGDSALYLCASSLAGWTGELFFGEGSRLTVL.

V and J are TRBV2 and TRBJ2-7, with 9 positions matching TRBD1. Germline V gene sequence: CDR1 SNHLY, CDR2 FYNNEI. This CDR3 is 14 amino acids long. The trim removed 8 bases at V and 3 bases at J, leaving 8 bases unmatched. CDR3 amino acids: CASDRDRAFYEQYF. The CDR3 DNA follows: TGTGCCAGCGACCGGGACAGGGCCTTCTACGAGCAGTACTTC.